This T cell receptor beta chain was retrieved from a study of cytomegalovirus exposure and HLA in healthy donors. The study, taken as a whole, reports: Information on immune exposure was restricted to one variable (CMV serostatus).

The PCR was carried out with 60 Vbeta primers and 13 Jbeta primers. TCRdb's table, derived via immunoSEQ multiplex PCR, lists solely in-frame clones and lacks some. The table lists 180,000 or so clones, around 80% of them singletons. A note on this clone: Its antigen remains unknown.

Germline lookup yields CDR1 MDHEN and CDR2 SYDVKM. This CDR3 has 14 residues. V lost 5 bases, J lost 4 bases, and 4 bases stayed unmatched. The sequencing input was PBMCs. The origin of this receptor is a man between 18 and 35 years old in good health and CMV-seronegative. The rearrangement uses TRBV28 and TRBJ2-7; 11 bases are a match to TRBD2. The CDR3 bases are TGTGCCAGCAGTCCCGGGACTAGCGGTTACGAGCAGTACTTC. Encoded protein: CASSPGTSGYEQYF.